The 16 T cell receptor beta chains below were found in one sample sequenced in a study of cytomegalovirus exposure and HLA in healthy donors. In the PCR, 60 Vbeta and 13 Jbeta primers were used. This table comes from immunoSEQ multiplex PCR, and its TCRdb copy is limited to in-frame clones, with some not included. The sample contains approximately 78,000 clones, about 81% of which appear only once. Source material: PBMCs. Receptors were obtained from a woman aged 50 to 65 in good health and CMV-seronegative.

The J gene is TRBJ1-5, the V gene TRBV4-1, with 8 bases aligning to TRBD1. Trimming took 4 bases from V and 9 from J; bases not matched to a gene: 11. CDR3 length equals 15 residues. Germline V gives CDR1 MGHRA, CDR2 YSYEKL. The CDR3 sequence is CASSLDGTGPWPQHF. The CDR3 nucleotides read TGCGCCAGCAGCCTAGACGGGACAGGTCCGTGGCCCCAGCATTTT.

This clone was seen more than once but under ten times. The V and J genes are TRBV21-1 and TRBJ1-6; no check of the table's D call, TRBD1, against the DNA was made. TRBV21-1 is termed a pseudogene. The CDR3 length is 15 residues. CDR3 amino acids: CAGLLQGSYNSPLHF. As DNA, the CDR3 is TGTGCGGGCCTATTACAGGGGTCCTATAATTCACCCCTCCACTTT.

The gene calls are TRBV28 and TRBJ1-3, with TRBD1 identical over 8 bases. Germline V gives CDR1 MDHEN, CDR2 SYDVKM. CDR3 size: 15 residues. Trimming cost V 4 bases and J 4 bases; bases outside gene matches: 6. This chain's CDR3 is CASSSQGAGGNTIYF. The CDR3 DNA sequence: TGTGCCAGCAGTTCCCAGGGGGCGGGCGGAAACACCATATATTTT.

This sequence joins TRBV30 and TRBJ1-5; tentatively, D is TRBD1 (5 bases). The CDR3 runs 14 residues. Trimming pared 2 bases from V and 2 bases from J, leaving 10 bases between. CDR1 and CDR2 from the germline V gene are GTSNPN and SVGIG (reference sequence). The CDR3 DNA sequence: TGTGCCTGGAGTATCAAAGGGGGCAATCAGCCCCAGCATTTT. This sequence encodes CAWSIKGGNQPQHF.

The gene calls are TRBV4-3 and TRBJ2-2; TRBD2 agrees at 8 bases. Trimming at V came to 0 bases and at J to 9 bases, leaving 21 bases not matched to a gene. From germline, CDR1 is LGHNA and CDR2 YSLEER. The CDR3 is made up of 20 amino acids. The CDR3 is CASSQDLLTGGAVMIRELFF. DNA of the CDR3: TGCGCCAGCAGCCAAGATCTTTTGACCGGGGGGGCCGTTATGATCCGGGAGCTGTTTTTT.

This chain uses TRBV15 with TRBJ2-2, with D perhaps TRBD2 (6 bases). The CDR3 spans 15 residues. Germline CDR1 reads LNHNV; CDR2 reads YYDKDF (reference sequence). Deletions cut 2 bases from V and 6 bases from J, with 13 bases between. The CDR3 loop reads CATSRMTSSSGELFF. In DNA, the CDR3 is TGTGCCACCAGCAGAATGACTAGTTCATCCGGGGAGCTGTTTTTT.

This clone occurred once. This chain joins TRBV27 and TRBJ2-2; D is perhaps TRBD2 (6 bases). CDR3 length: 11 amino acids. Germline loops: CDR1 MNHEY, CDR2 SMNVEV (reference sequence). V gave up 11 bases and J gave up 5 bases, with 9 bases separating them. The CDR3 loop reads CASRGTGELFF. CDR3 in DNA: TGTGCCTCGCGGGGTACCGGGGAGCTGTTTTTT.

The chain employs TRBV4-3 and TRBJ1-3; no reliable D call. Germline loops: CDR1 LGHNA, CDR2 YSLEER. The CDR3 has 15 residues. V was trimmed by 4 bases and J by 0 bases, leaving 10 bases between them. The CDR3 region is CASSPTSYSGNTIYF. The CDR3 nucleotides read TGCGCCAGCAGCCCGACATCCTACTCTGGAAACACCATATATTTT.

This rearrangement joins TRBV18 to TRBJ2-2; weak D call: TRBD1 (6 bases). This CDR3 has 15 residues. The V and J ends lost 1 base and 4 bases respectively, with 10 bases between them. CDR1 KGHSH and CDR2 LQKENI come from the germline V gene. The CDR3 DNA reads TGTGCCAGCTCACCACTAACAGGGAGCACCGGGGAGCTGTTTTTT. Its protein is CASSPLTGSTGELFF.

CDR3 region: CASSATLSGRGKNEQFF. CDR3 DNA: TGTGCCAGCAGCGCCACCCTTAGCGGGAGGGGAAAGAATGAGCAGTTCTTC. The chain combines TRBV9 with TRBJ2-1; the match to TRBD2 covers 11 bases. The CDR3 sequence is 17 residues long. CDR1 and CDR2 (germline): SGDLS, YYNGEE. V was pared by 3 bases and J by 7 bases, with 12 bases of the junction left unmatched.

This clone appeared once. This chain connects TRBV28 to TRBJ1-2; 8 nucleotides agree with TRBD1. The ends lost 5 bases at V and 3 bases at J; junction bases unmatched: 2. CDR1 and CDR2 (germline): MDHEN, SYDVKM. This CDR3 spans 13 amino acids. The CDR3, as DNA: TGTGCCAGCAGTACAGGGGGGGACTATGGCTACACCTTC. As protein: CASSTGGDYGYTF.

The table lists this clone with a few counts. The J gene is TRBJ2-7, the V gene TRBV20-1; no reliable D call. The CDR3 is 10 amino acids. The V end was cut by 6 bases, the J end by 1 base, with 4 bases between. The germline CDR1 and CDR2 sequences are DFQATT and SNEGSKA (reference sequence). The CDR3 sequence is CSASSYEQYF. The CDR3 DNA reads as TGCAGTGCGAGTTCCTACGAGCAGTACTTC.

In DNA form, the CDR3 reads TGTGCCAGCACCCATAGCGGGGGGGCGGTTCTGGCAGATACGCAGTATTTT. Its protein product is CASTHSGGAVLADTQYF. The rearrangement joins TRBV7-9 to TRBJ2-3, with TRBD2 matching over 11 bases. V lost 7 bases to trimming and J lost 4 bases; unmatched junction nucleotides: 13. The CDR3 consists of 17 residues. Germline-derived CDR1 and CDR2 are SEHNR and FQNEAQ (reference sequence).

V gene TRBV5-4 combines with J gene TRBJ1-1, with TRBD1 as a possible D gene (5 bases). The CDR3 contains 12 residues. The V gene lost 0 bases and the J gene lost 6 bases, with 6 bases spanning the gap. Germline V gene data show CDR1 as SGHNT and CDR2 as YYREEE (reference sequence). The DNA of the CDR3 is TGTGCCAGCAGCTTGGGACAGTCTGAAGCTTTCTTT. Translated: CASSLGQSEAFF. Combining the CDR3 with reference TRBV5-4 and TRBJ1-1 gives the whole variable domain ETGVTQSPTHLIKTRGQQVTLRCSSQSGHNTVSWYQQALGQGPQFIFQYYREEENGRGNFPPRFSGLQFPNYSSELNVNALELDDSALYLCASSLGQSEAFFGQGTRLTVV.

V is TRBV6-1 and J is TRBJ2-1, with a tentative D call TRBD2 (6 bases). This CDR3 has 16 amino acids. Germline V CDR1 and CDR2: MNHNS, SASEGT. The V gene lost 2 bases and the J gene lost 0 bases, with 11 bases spanning the gap. This chain's CDR3 is CASSESLGGSYNEQFF. DNA of the CDR3: TGTGCCAGCAGTGAATCACTGGGGGGCTCCTACAATGAGCAGTTCTTC.

The rearrangement joins TRBV18 to TRBJ2-5, with unresolved D. V was cut by 4 bases and J by 5 bases, with 14 bases left in between. Germline CDR1 KGHSH, CDR2 LQKENI. The CDR3 loop spans 14 amino acids. The CDR3 region has the DNA TGTGCCAGCTCACGATACGGAGTAGTCGAGACCCAGTACTTC. Translating gives CASSRYGVVETQYF. Complete variable domain (other parts from reference TRBV18 and TRBJ2-5): NAGVMQNPRHLVRRRGQEARLRCSPMKGHSHVYWYRQLPEEGLKFMVYLQKENIIDESGMPKERFSAEFPKEGPSILRIQQVVRGDSAAYFCASSRYGVVETQYFGPGTRLLVL.